This T cell receptor beta chain came from a study of blood T cell repertoires in COVID-19. Study as a whole: Acute and convalescent COVID-19 specimens originated in the United States, Italy and Spain.

This clone was seen at least ten times. Original processing methods: Amplification of reference gene primers was used by the study to estimate nucleated cell counts. Assay: immunoSEQ multiplex PCR; the TCRdb copy retains only in-frame clones and omits some. D and trimming come from the DNA, and the V and J calls and clone size come from that table. This sample has tens of thousands of clones, with about 63% found just once. This clonotype was obtained from an older woman with acute or convalescent COVID-19. The sample was peripheral blood.

The CDR3 coding sequence is TGTGCCAGCAGCCCCCGGACTAGCGGGGCGTACAATGAGCAGTTCTTC. Encoded protein: CASSPRTSGAYNEQFF. The chain uses TRBV9 and TRBJ2-1; the match to TRBD2 covers 12 bases. In germline, CDR1 is SGDLS, CDR2 YYNGEE. The CDR3 loop spans 16 amino acids. V was clipped by 4 bases and J by 4 bases; unmatched bases: 6.